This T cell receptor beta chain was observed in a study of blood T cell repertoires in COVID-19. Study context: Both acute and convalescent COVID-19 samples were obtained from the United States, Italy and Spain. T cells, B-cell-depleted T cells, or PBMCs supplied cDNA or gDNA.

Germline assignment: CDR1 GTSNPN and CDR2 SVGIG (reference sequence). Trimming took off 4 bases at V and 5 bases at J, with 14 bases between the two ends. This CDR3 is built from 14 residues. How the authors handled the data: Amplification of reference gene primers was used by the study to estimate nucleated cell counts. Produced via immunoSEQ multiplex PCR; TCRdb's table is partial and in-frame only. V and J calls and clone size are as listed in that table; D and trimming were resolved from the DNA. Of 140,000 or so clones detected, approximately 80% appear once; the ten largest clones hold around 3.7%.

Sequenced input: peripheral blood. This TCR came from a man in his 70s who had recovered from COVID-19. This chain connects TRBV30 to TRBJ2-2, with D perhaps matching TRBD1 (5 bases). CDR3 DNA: TGTGCCTGGAAGTGGAAGGGGCGAACCGGGGAGCTGTTTTTT. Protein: CAWKWKGRTGELFF.